The clone carrying this T cell receptor beta chain was seen more than once but under ten times. What it binds is not known. Primers for the PCR totalled 60 Vbeta and 13 Jbeta. Clones were sequenced by immunoSEQ multiplex PCR, and TCRdb holds only the in-frame ones, with some missing. The repertoire consists of 90,000 to 110,000 clones, with over 70% occurring once and the leading ten covering 1% to 1.5%. The data belong to a study of cytomegalovirus exposure and HLA in healthy donors. Study-wide results and limits: Several V segments, TRBV6-2 and TRBV6-3 among them, could not be told apart and were dropped. Rarity characterized most TCR sequences, yet some public TCRs appeared in many donors.

This CDR3 has 14 amino acids. Germline CDR1 reads SQVTM; CDR2 reads ANQGSEA. V was cut by 0 bases and J by 1 base, with 10 bases left in between. Input material: PBMCs. This rearrangement joins TRBV29-1 to TRBJ2-7; the D gene is possibly TRBD1 (5 bases). This clonotype was sampled from a man between 40 and 49 years old in good health and CMV-seronegative. The CDR3 loop reads CSVEEVGLSYEQYF. The CDR3 DNA sequence: TGCAGCGTTGAAGAAGTGGGGCTTTCCTACGAGCAGTACTTC.